Each of the 24 T cell receptor beta chains below was sequenced from the same sample in a study of radiation and T cells in renal cell carcinoma. The time point was: blood 4 weeks post-SBRT, at nephrectomy. Treatment noted: 15 Gy SBRT to primary tumor, nephrectomy 4 weeks later. This table comes from immunoSEQ multiplex PCR, and its TCRdb copy is limited to in-frame clones, with some not included. The table has around 180,000 clones, less than 90% seen once. Specimen: blood, collected from a patient whose treatment included radiotherapy and nephrectomy. These receptors were taken from a woman in her forties or fifties with renal cell carcinoma.

This chain joins TRBV19 and TRBJ1-6; possible D gene TRBD1, 5 bases. The CDR3 extends over 15 amino acids. The germline V and J ends were trimmed by 0 bases and 10 bases, with 13 bases remaining between them. Germline CDR1 LNHDA, CDR2 SQIVND (reference sequence). The CDR3, as DNA: TGTGCCAGTAGTATAGATGGCAGGGCTACCTCACCCCTCCACTTT. Translated, it gives CASSIDGRATSPLHF.

The sample holds one count of this clone. V is TRBV19 and J is TRBJ1-5; D ambiguous. The germline V gene has CDR1 LNHDA and CDR2 SQIVND (reference sequence). The V end lost 3 bases, the J end lost 5 bases, and 8 bases lay between the germline ends. This CDR3 comprises 13 residues. CDR3 nucleotide sequence: TGTGCCAGTAGTATTCGGACGGATCAGCCCCAGCATTTT. Encoded protein: CASSIRTDQPQHF.

The V call is TRBV2, the J call TRBJ1-3; D unclear. The germline CDR1 and CDR2 sequences are SNHLY and FYNNEI. V dropped 1 base and J dropped 4 bases, with 11 bases sitting between them. This CDR3 comprises 15 residues. This CDR3 is CASSEETGSGNTIYF. CDR3 sequence (DNA): TGTGCCAGCAGTGAAGAGACCGGCTCGGGAAACACCATATATTTT.

About this clone itself: This sample also contains other DNA sequences that code for the same CDR3. This sequence joins TRBV6-4 and TRBJ1-2; D might be TRBD1 (5 bases). This CDR3 has 12 residues. CDR1 is MRHNA, CDR2 SNTAGT, per germline. Trimming left V 2 bases short and J 4 bases short, with 5 bases between. The CDR3 DNA is TGTGCCAGCAGTGACCAGGGCTATGGCTACACCTTC. It codes for CASSDQGYGYTF.

This sequence joins TRBV2 and TRBJ2-5; D remains unclear. Germline V CDR1 and CDR2: SNHLY, FYNNEI. Trimming removed 2 bases at V and 3 bases at J, with 10 bases between. This CDR3 contains 14 residues. The CDR3, as DNA: TGTGCCAGCAGTGAAACGGGTCGGAAAGAGACCCAGTACTTC. Translation gives CASSETGRKETQYF.

The V call is TRBV13, the J call TRBJ2-7, with 7 bases identical to TRBD2. This CDR3 comprises 13 residues. With 4 bases clipped from V and 6 bases from J, the junction kept 6 bases outside the gene matches. In germline, CDR1 is PRHDT, CDR2 FYEKMQ (reference sequence). The DNA of the CDR3 is TGTGCCAGCAGCTGGGGGGAGGGCGGCGAGCAGTACTTC. Translated, it gives CASSWGEGGEQYF.

The gene calls are TRBV9 and TRBJ2-1; TRBD1 matches at 10 bases. Germline-derived CDR1 and CDR2 are SGDLS and YYNGEE. The V gene end was trimmed by 4 bases and the J gene end by 8 bases; junction bases not matched to a gene: 15. This CDR3 comprises 17 residues. The CDR3 sequence is CASSHPLGQGLNDEQFF. The CDR3, as DNA: TGTGCCAGCAGCCACCCTCTGGGACAGGGGTTAAACGATGAGCAGTTCTTC. Variable domain in full (rest from reference TRBV9 and TRBJ2-1): DSGVTQTPKHLITATGQRVTLRCSPRSGDLSVYWYQQSLDQGLQFLIQYYNGEERAKGNILERFSAQQFPDLHSELNLSSLELGDSALYFCASSHPLGQGLNDEQFFGPGTRLTVL.

V gene TRBV7-2 combines with J gene TRBJ1-1, with D possibly TRBD1 on 5 matching bases. Germline V gene lookup returns CDR1 SGHTA and CDR2 FQGNSA. Trimming pared 1 base from V and 2 bases from J, leaving 14 bases between. This CDR3 has 16 residues. In DNA, the CDR3 is TGTGCCAGCAGCTTAGGGTGGGGGGTGCTTAACACTGAAGCTTTCTTT. Its translation is CASSLGWGVLNTEAFF.

This clone appeared a single time. The J gene is TRBJ1-6, the V gene TRBV4-1; perhaps TRBD1 as D (6 bases). V gave up 0 bases and J gave up 5 bases, with 14 bases separating them. The CDR3 is 17 residues long. The germline gives CDR1 MGHRA, CDR2 YSYEKL. The CDR3 here is CASSQEAQGSDNSPLHF. The CDR3 coding sequence is TGCGCCAGCAGCCAAGAGGCACAGGGCAGTGATAATTCACCCCTCCACTTT.

This clone was seen ten or more times. This chain connects TRBV11-2 to TRBJ2-7; D gene ambiguous. The CDR3 runs to 13 residues. From germline, CDR1 is SGHAT and CDR2 FQNNGV. V lost 2 bases and J lost 1, with 6 bases in between. CDR3 sequence (DNA): TGTGCCAGCAGCTTAATTAGGTCCTACGAGCAGTACTTC. It translates to CASSLIRSYEQYF.

The CDR3 sequence is CASSSPGQGNGYTF. Written as DNA, the CDR3 is TGCGCCAGCAGCTCACCGGGACAGGGTAACGGCTACACCTTC. This chain links TRBV5-1 with TRBJ1-2; 9 bases are shared with TRBD1. The CDR3 runs to 14 residues. V was clipped by 3 bases and J by 8 bases; unmatched bases: 8. CDR1 SGHRS and CDR2 YFSETQ come from the germline V gene.

The CDR3 reads CASSAGLAGTETQYF. CDR3 in DNA: TGCGCCAGCAGCGCTGGACTAGCGGGGACAGAGACCCAGTACTTC. This chain links TRBV5-1 with TRBJ2-5, with 12 bases that match TRBD2. After removal of 4 bases from V and 4 bases from J, the junction contained 5 bases not matched to a gene. This CDR3 contains 15 residues. Germline V lookup: CDR1 SGHRS, CDR2 YFSETQ. The full variable domain, its missing parts supplied by reference TRBV5-1 and TRBJ2-5, is KAGVTQTPRYLIKTRGQQVTLSCSPISGHRSVSWYQQTPGQGLQFLFEYFSETQRNKGNFPGRFSGRQFSNSRSEMNVSTLELGDSALYLCASSAGLAGTETQYFGPGTRLLVL.

The V and J genes are TRBV6-6 and TRBJ1-5; D gene uncertain. CDR3 length: 13 residues. Germline V lookup: CDR1 MNHNY, CDR2 SVGAGI (reference sequence). The CDR3 is CVHAAGTRQPQHF. The CDR3 DNA reads as TGTGTTCATGCAGCGGGCACAAGGCAGCCCCAGCATTTT.

This sequence joins TRBV6-1 and TRBJ2-5; no clear D. Germline loops: CDR1 MNHNS, CDR2 SASEGT. The CDR3 runs to 10 residues. Trimming shortened V by 2 bases and J by 7 bases, and 2 bases separated the two germline ends. CDR3 bases: TGTGCCAGCAGTGAATGGACCCAGTACTTC. Translated: CASSEWTQYF.

The chain uses TRBV11-2 and TRBJ2-5; D not resolved. The CDR3 contains 16 residues. In germline, CDR1 is SGHAT, CDR2 FQNNGV. The V end lost 4 bases, the J end lost 3 bases, and 18 bases lay between the germline ends. CDR3 DNA sequence: TGTGCCAGCAGCTATAAAAGAAGTATTTTCGAAGAGACCCAGTACTTC. It yields the protein CASSYKRSIFEETQYF. The whole variable domain, remainder taken from reference TRBV11-2 and TRBJ2-5, is EAGVAQSPRYKIIEKRQSVAFWCNPISGHATLYWYQQILGQGPKLLIQFQNNGVVDDSQLPKDRFSAERLKGVDSTLKIQPAKLEDSAVYLCASSYKRSIFEETQYFGPGTRLLVL.

J is TRBJ2-3 and V is TRBV25-1; no firm D call. V shed 6 bases and J shed 3 bases, with 4 bases lying between them. This CDR3 comprises 11 residues. Germline V gene sequence: CDR1 MGHDK, CDR2 SYGVNS. DNA of the CDR3: TGTGCCAGCAGAATTACAGATACGCAGTATTTT. This codes for CASRITDTQYF.

This clone was recorded once. This chain connects TRBV6-5 to TRBJ2-4; possibly TRBD2 for D (5 bases). CDR3 length equals 11 residues. Germline CDR1 is MNHEY and CDR2 is SVGAGI. Trimming shortened V by 7 bases and J by 8 bases, and 9 bases separated the two germline ends. CDR3 residues: CASTRDDIQYF. Here the CDR3 DNA reads TGTGCCAGCACCCGGGATGACATTCAGTACTTC.

V and J are TRBV5-4 and TRBJ2-3, with TRBD2 matching 9 bases. CDR1 and CDR2 (germline): SGHNT, YYREEE (reference sequence). The V segment lost 0 bases and the J segment 4 bases; nucleotides outside the gene matches: 6. This CDR3 spans 16 amino acids. The CDR3 here is CASSLEATSGADTQYF. The CDR3 coding sequence is TGTGCCAGCAGCTTGGAGGCGACTAGCGGTGCAGATACGCAGTATTTT.

The chain links TRBV30 to TRBJ2-3; 9 bases are shared with TRBD2. CDR3 length: 13 residues. Germline loops: CDR1 GTSNPN, CDR2 SVGIG (reference sequence). V shed 4 bases and J 6 bases; nucleotides not matched to a gene: 5. CDR3 coding DNA: TGTGCCTGGAAGGTAGCGGGGGCGGATACGCAGTATTTT. It specifies CAWKVAGADTQYF.

The sample holds one count of this clone. The chain carries TRBV4-3 and TRBJ1-2, with a possible D match to TRBD1 (6 bases). V lost 4 bases to trimming and J lost 6 bases, with 18 bases between them. Germline loops: CDR1 LGHNA, CDR2 YSLEER. CDR3 length: 15 residues. The CDR3 loop is CASSRAETGTHGYTF. The CDR3, as DNA: TGCGCCAGCAGCCGCGCCGAGACAGGCACCCATGGCTACACCTTC.

The count of this clone is one. CDR3 nucleotides: TGTGCCAGCAGCTACCAGATTAGCGTGCGACAAAGCCTGCTCAACAATGAGCAGTTCTTC. Translating gives CASSYQISVRQSLLNNEQFF. V is TRBV7-8 and J is TRBJ2-1, with D perhaps matching TRBD2 (5 bases). CDR1 and CDR2 from the germline V gene are SGHVS and FQNEAQ. Trimming pared 4 bases from V and 5 bases from J, leaving 30 bases between. This CDR3 has 20 amino acids.

As DNA, the CDR3 is TGCGCCAGCTCTACTACGGAAGGTCGTCCTGAAGCTTTCTTT. The encoded protein is CASSTTEGRPEAFF. The V and J genes are TRBV5-1 and TRBJ1-1; no reliable D call. V was shortened by 7 bases and J by 6 bases, with 19 bases between the two germline ends. This CDR3 spans 14 amino acids. The germline V gene encodes CDR1 SGHRS and CDR2 YFSETQ.

This rearrangement joins TRBV7-6 to TRBJ2-7; tentatively, D is TRBD1 (5 bases). This CDR3 has 14 amino acids. Per the germline V gene, CDR1 is SGHVS and CDR2 is FNYEAQ. Trimming shortened V by 1 base and J by 6 bases, and 13 bases separated the two germline ends. CDR3: CASSLVGANAEQYF. The CDR3 DNA reads TGTGCCAGCAGCTTAGTTGGGGCAAATGCCGAGCAGTACTTC.

The chain joins TRBV5-1 to TRBJ1-4, with D perhaps matching TRBD1 (6 bases). This CDR3 has 16 residues. Germline V gives CDR1 SGHRS, CDR2 YFSETQ. Trimming cost V 0 bases and J 0 bases, with 9 bases left between them. The CDR3 spells CASSLDRAATNEKLFF. The CDR3, as DNA: TGCGCCAGCAGCTTGGACAGGGCGGCAACTAATGAAAAACTGTTTTTT.